This TCR beta chain was found in a study of cytomegalovirus exposure and HLA in healthy donors. From germline, CDR1 is LNHDA and CDR2 SQIVND (reference sequence). The V end was cut by 9 bases, the J end by 5 bases, with 14 bases between. CDR3 length: 13 amino acids. Study-wide results and limits: The classifier, whose performance was assessed in both the original and validation cohorts, reportedly diagnosed cytomegalovirus status with high specificity and sensitivity.

Concerning this clone itself: What it binds is unknown.

Clones were read by immunoSEQ multiplex PCR, and TCRdb kept only the in-frame ones, dropping some. The data hold under 65,000 clones, with 90% to 95% observed a single time. Sequencing was carried out using PBMCs. This sequence originates from a woman under 30 in good health and CMV-seropositive. The rearrangement joins TRBV19 to TRBJ1-5, with unresolved D. The CDR3 sequence: CASQLSTDQPQHF. The CDR3 bases are TGTGCCAGCCAACTTTCGACTGATCAGCCCCAGCATTTT. Looking up the rest from reference TRBV19 and TRBJ1-5 gives the full variable domain: DGGITQSPKYLFRKEGQNVTLSCEQNLNHDAMYWYRQDPGQGLRLIYYSQIVNDFQKGDIAEGYSVSREKKESFPLTVTSAQKNPTAFYLCASQLSTDQPQHFGDGTRLSIL.